These 23 T cell receptor beta chains share one sample of origin, sequenced in a study of blood T cell repertoires in COVID-19. Clones were read by immunoSEQ multiplex PCR, and TCRdb kept only the in-frame ones, dropping some. The sample has 200,000 or so clones; approximately 85% are singletons. Sequenced material: peripheral blood. The receptors shown here come from a human donor with active or convalescent COVID-19. The donor label of this sample is uncertain.

The CDR3, as DNA: TGCGCCAGCAGCCCCGGTGGGCAAGGTCGAAAGGAGCAGTACTTC. This sequence encodes CASSPGGQGRKEQYF. The chain employs TRBV5-1 and TRBJ2-7; D uncertain. Germline V gives CDR1 SGHRS, CDR2 YFSETQ. Trimming left V 4 bases short and J 7 bases short, with 21 bases between. The CDR3 contains 15 residues.

This chain joins TRBV6-6 and TRBJ1-1; D might be TRBD1 (5 bases). In germline, CDR1 is MNHNY, CDR2 SVGAGI (reference sequence). This CDR3 is built from 13 residues. The germline V and J ends were trimmed by 8 bases and 4 bases, with 14 bases remaining between them. CDR3 sequence: CASQGSWLTEAFF. DNA for the CDR3: TGTGCCAGCCAGGGTTCTTGGCTCACTGAAGCTTTCTTT.

This chain joins TRBV15 and TRBJ1-3; perhaps TRBD1 as D (5 bases). Germline V gene data show CDR1 as LNHNV and CDR2 as YYDKDF (reference sequence). The germline V and J ends were trimmed by 2 bases and 0 bases, with 17 bases remaining between them. This CDR3 spans 18 amino acids. The CDR3 DNA is TGTGCCACCAGCAGATCCCGACCGGGACTGAGCTCTGGAAACACCATATATTTT. This codes for CATSRSRPGLSSGNTIYF.

This chain joins TRBV18 and TRBJ2-2; a possible D gene is TRBD2 (6 bases). CDR3 length equals 13 residues. CDR1 is KGHSH and CDR2 is LQKENI in the germline V gene. The V and J ends lost 3 bases and 6 bases respectively, with 8 bases between them. The CDR3 region has the DNA TGTGCCAGCTCACCCCCGGGGGCCGGGGAGCTGTTTTTT. Translated, it gives CASSPPGAGELFF.

J is TRBJ1-1 and V is TRBV19, with a possible D match to TRBD1 (5 bases). The germline V gene has CDR1 LNHDA and CDR2 SQIVND (reference sequence). Trimming left V 5 bases short and J 6 bases short, with 16 bases between. This CDR3 contains 14 residues. The CDR3 coding sequence is TGTGCCAGTAGTCTTGCAGGGTGGGCCCCTGAAGCTTTCTTT. Protein sequence: CASSLAGWAPEAFF.

This clone was counted only a few times. Additional DNA sequences in this sample encode the identical CDR3. CDR3 bases: TGTGCCAGCAGCCAAGCAGGAAATGGCTACACCTTC. Translated, it gives CASSQAGNGYTF. J is TRBJ1-2 and V is TRBV3-1 (or the pseudogene TRBV3-2); D ambiguous. The germline V gene has CDR1 LGHDT and CDR2 YNNKEL (reference sequence). V dropped 1 base and J dropped 6 bases, with 6 bases sitting between them. The CDR3 extends over 12 amino acids.

V is TRBV12-3 or TRBV12-4 and J is TRBJ2-2; D not resolved. Between the trimmed V and J ends, which lost 3 bases and 3 bases, there was a span of 5 bases. CDR3 length: 13 amino acids. CDR3 protein: CASSFSYTGELFF. The CDR3 region has the DNA TGTGCCAGCAGTTTTAGTTACACCGGGGAGCTGTTTTTT.

The chain uses TRBV18 and TRBJ2-7; D is ambiguous. The CDR3 length is 14 residues. V lost 3 bases and J lost 5, with 14 bases in between. Germline CDR1 reads KGHSH; CDR2 reads LQKENI. The CDR3 loop reads CASSPVSQANEQYF. The CDR3 DNA follows: TGTGCCAGCTCACCGGTGAGTCAAGCTAACGAGCAGTACTTC.

The gene calls are TRBV4-3 and TRBJ2-3, with D possibly matching TRBD2 (6 bases). V lost 4 bases and J 2 bases, leaving 16 bases between the germline ends. Germline lookup yields CDR1 LGHNA and CDR2 YSLEER. This CDR3 has 16 amino acids. The CDR3 is CASSPRAGSSTDTQYF. The CDR3 DNA follows: TGCGCCAGCAGCCCCAGGGCGGGGTCCTCCACAGATACGCAGTATTTT.

The genes are TRBV9 and TRBJ1-3; the match to TRBD1 covers 7 bases. The V gene end was trimmed by 6 bases and the J gene end by 0 bases; junction bases not matched to a gene: 9. The CDR3 has 16 amino acids. Germline V gene data show CDR1 as SGDLS and CDR2 as YYNGEE. CDR3 sequence: CASTQQGTLSGNTIYF. The CDR3 bases are TGTGCCAGCACCCAACAGGGGACCCTCTCTGGAAACACCATATATTTT.

V and J are TRBV4-3 and TRBJ2-3; possibly TRBD1 for D (5 bases). This CDR3 is built from 15 residues. Germline CDR1 is LGHNA and CDR2 is YSLEER. The V end lost 0 bases, the J end lost 2 bases, and 9 bases lay between the germline ends. Here the CDR3 DNA reads TGCGCCAGCAGCCAAGATGGCAGGGCCACAGATACGCAGTATTTT. Translating gives CASSQDGRATDTQYF.

In this sample, this clone turned up once. V gene TRBV24-1 combines with J gene TRBJ2-3; TRBD2 agrees at 13 bases. J gave up 6 bases and V 3 bases, and 5 bases lay outside the gene matches. CDR3 length: 16 amino acids. Looked up from germline, CDR1 is KGHDR and CDR2 is SFDVKD. CDR3 sequence reads: CATSDHTSGRVDTQYF. The CDR3 nucleotides read TGTGCCACCAGTGATCATACTAGCGGGAGGGTCGATACGCAGTATTTT.

The chain uses TRBV3-1 (or the pseudogene TRBV3-2) and TRBJ2-1; 11 positions agree with TRBD2. From germline, CDR1 is LGHDT and CDR2 YNNKEL (reference sequence). This CDR3 spans 15 amino acids. V lost 1 base to trimming and J lost 9 bases; unmatched junction nucleotides: 5. CDR3 nucleotides: TGTGCCAGCAGCCAAGCTAGCGGGAGGCCGGGTGAGCAGTTCTTC. It codes for CASSQASGRPGEQFF.

The chain employs TRBV9 and TRBJ1-2; 8 nucleotides agree with TRBD1. In germline, CDR1 is SGDLS, CDR2 YYNGEE. This CDR3 is built from 15 residues. V lost 0 bases and J lost 8; bases outside the gene matches: 9. CDR3 loop: CASSVVPGGGDGYTF. The CDR3 DNA reads as TGTGCCAGCAGCGTAGTTCCAGGGGGCGGGGACGGCTACACCTTC.

The chain carries TRBV12-3 or TRBV12-4 and TRBJ2-5; D unclear. Trimming removed 3 bases at V and 2 bases at J, with 7 bases between. This CDR3 region has 13 residues. CDR3 loop: CASSFTRQETQYF. CDR3 nucleotides: TGTGCCAGCAGTTTCACCAGGCAAGAGACCCAGTACTTC.

The rearrangement uses TRBV27 and TRBJ2-4, with 7 bases that match TRBD2. In germline, CDR1 is MNHEY, CDR2 SMNVEV (reference sequence). This CDR3 region has 12 residues. V was pared by 11 bases and J by 6 bases, with 7 bases of the junction left unmatched. CDR3 residues: CASGVAGNIQYF. The CDR3 DNA reads as TGTGCCTCCGGGGTAGCGGGAAACATTCAGTACTTC.

V and J are TRBV5-6 and TRBJ2-5; D remains unclear. V lost 3 bases and J 4 bases, leaving 10 bases between the germline ends. The CDR3 loop spans 13 amino acids. Per germline, CDR1 SGHDT and CDR2 YYEEEE. CDR3 sequence (DNA): TGTGCCAGCAGCTCGCGGCCCGGAGAGACCCAGTACTTC. Protein sequence: CASSSRPGETQYF.

This chain joins TRBV18 and TRBJ1-1, with D possibly TRBD1 on 5 matching bases. Germline assignment: CDR1 KGHSH and CDR2 LQKENI. The V end lost 2 bases, the J end lost 1 base, and 8 bases lay between the germline ends. This CDR3 region has 14 residues. Written as DNA, the CDR3 is TGTGCCAGCTCACCAGGGGGGGAGAACACTGAAGCTTTCTTT. It encodes CASSPGGENTEAFF.

The chain recombines TRBV7-2 with TRBJ1-5; the D is unclear. The V and J ends lost 4 bases and 2 bases respectively, with 9 bases between them. Germline CDR1 and CDR2: SGHTA and FQGNSA. This CDR3 has 14 amino acids. CDR3: CASSSSVGNQPQHF. In DNA, the CDR3 is TGTGCCAGCAGCTCTAGTGTAGGCAATCAGCCCCAGCATTTT.

The J gene is TRBJ2-3, the V gene TRBV7-2; D is uncertain. The germline V and J ends were trimmed by 1 base and 6 bases, with 17 bases remaining between them. There are 16 residues in the CDR3. Per the germline V gene, CDR1 is SGHTA and CDR2 is FQGNSA. This chain's CDR3 is CASSLGLANNADTQYF. The CDR3 DNA reads as TGTGCCAGCAGCTTAGGATTAGCCAACAATGCGGATACGCAGTATTTT.

The rearrangement joins TRBV6-1 to TRBJ2-7; possible D gene TRBD1, 6 bases. V was trimmed by 3 bases and J by 4 bases, leaving 16 bases between them. Germline V CDR1 and CDR2: MNHNS, SASEGT. CDR3 size: 15 residues. The CDR3 DNA sequence: TGTGCCAGCAGTGACCTAAAAGGAAGGGGGTACGAGCAGTACTTC. Translating gives CASSDLKGRGYEQYF.

This CDR3 reads CASQNTNYGYTF. The CDR3 nucleotides read TGTGCCAGCCAGAATACTAACTATGGCTACACCTTC. V usage is TRBV28 and J usage is TRBJ1-2, with unresolved D. CDR1 is MDHEN, CDR2 SYDVKM, per germline. Between the trimmed V and J ends, which lost 8 bases and 0 bases, there was a span of 7 bases. This CDR3 contains 12 residues.

V is TRBV30 and J is TRBJ2-5; tentative D call: TRBD1 (6 bases). This CDR3 spans 12 amino acids. Germline V gives CDR1 GTSNPN, CDR2 SVGIG (reference sequence). Trimming pared 3 bases from V and 5 bases from J, leaving 10 bases between. CDR3: CAWRQGEETQYF. The CDR3 DNA follows: TGTGCCTGGAGACAGGGCGAGGAGACCCAGTACTTC.